Below, one T cell receptor (beta chain) is given with its context. Clones were read by immunoSEQ multiplex PCR, and TCRdb kept only the in-frame ones, dropping some. Found here are around 250,000 clones, under 85% of them singletons; the top ten hold 1.9%. This specimen comes from a study of blood T cell repertoires in COVID-19. Overall study context: Some COVID-19 samples were acute and others convalescent; all came from the United States, Italy and Spain. The cDNA or gDNA used as material had been derived from T cells, B-cell-depleted T cells, or PBMCs.

V shed 5 bases and J shed 5 bases, with 20 bases lying between them. CDR3 length: 17 amino acids. Per the germline V gene, CDR1 is KGHDR and CDR2 is SFDVKD. The V and J genes are TRBV24-1 and TRBJ1-4; D perhaps matches TRBD1 (6 bases). Sequencing input: peripheral blood. The receptor was isolated from a man younger than 40 who had recovered from COVID-19. The CDR3 here is CATSAPSGQGTNEKLFF. CDR3 coding DNA: TGTGCCACCAGTGCCCCTTCTGGGCAGGGGACGAATGAAAAACTGTTTTTT.